The TCR beta chain under discussion was sequenced for a study of blood T cell repertoires in COVID-19. Profiling relied on immunoSEQ multiplex PCR, and the TCRdb table lists in-frame clones only, not all of them. Here the sample spans approximately 200,000 clones, roughly 89% being singletons. The sequence was obtained from a woman in her 40s with acute COVID-19. Material: PBMCs or T cells enriched from blood (not recorded which).

CDR3: CASSYSTGMTYEQYF. The CDR3 DNA reads TGTGCCAGCAGTTACTCGACAGGGATGACCTACGAGCAGTACTTC. The chain has TRBV7-9 and TRBJ2-7; 7 nucleotides line up with TRBD1. Germline CDR1 reads SEHNR; CDR2 reads FQNEAQ (reference sequence). CDR3 length: 15 residues. With 6 bases clipped from V and 2 bases from J, the junction kept 10 bases outside the gene matches.